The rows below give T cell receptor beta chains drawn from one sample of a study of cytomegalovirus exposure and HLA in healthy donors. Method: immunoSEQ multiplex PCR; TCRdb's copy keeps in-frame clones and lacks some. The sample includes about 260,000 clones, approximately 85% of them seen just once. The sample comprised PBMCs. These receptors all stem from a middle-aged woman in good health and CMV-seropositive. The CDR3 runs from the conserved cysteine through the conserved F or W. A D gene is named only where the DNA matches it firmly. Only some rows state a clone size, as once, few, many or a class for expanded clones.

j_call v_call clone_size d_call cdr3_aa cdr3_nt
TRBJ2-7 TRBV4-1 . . CASSPAPGEQYF TGCGCCAGCAGCCCGGCCCCGGGGGAGCAGTACTTC
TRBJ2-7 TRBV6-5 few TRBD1 CASSYGGQGSYEQYF TGTGCCAGCAGTTACGGTGGACAGGGTTCCTACGAGCAGTACTTC
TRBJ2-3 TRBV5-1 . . CASSLVQGTDTQYF TGCGCCAGCAGCTTGGTTCAGGGAACAGATACGCAGTATTTT
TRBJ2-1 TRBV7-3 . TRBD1 CASSLRDSAGNEQFF TGTGCCAGCAGCTTAAGGGACAGTGCGGGCAATGAGCAGTTCTTC
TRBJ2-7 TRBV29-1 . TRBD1 CSVQPGQGPTYEQYF TGCAGCGTTCAACCTGGACAGGGACCTACTTACGAGCAGTACTTC
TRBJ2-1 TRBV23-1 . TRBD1 CASTPAPGQGTEQFF TGCGCCAGCACCCCAGCGCCGGGACAGGGCACTGAGCAGTTCTTC
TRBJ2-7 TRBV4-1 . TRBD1 CASSHPPTGGLYDEQYF TGCGCCAGCAGCCACCCCCCGACAGGGGGGCTCTACGACGAGCAGTACTTC
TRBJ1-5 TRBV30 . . CAWSGTMNQPQHF TGTGCCTGGTCCGGGACAATGAATCAGCCCCAGCATTTT
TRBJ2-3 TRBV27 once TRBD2 CASTKRLAGGWGTDTQYF TGTGCCAGCACCAAAAGGCTAGCGGGAGGTTGGGGCACAGATACGCAGTATTTT
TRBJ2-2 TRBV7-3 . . CASSPGGYTGELFF TGTGCCAGCAGCCCCGGGGGATACACCGGGGAGCTGTTTTTT
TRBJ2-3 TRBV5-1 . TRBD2 CASSFQTSGSRADTQYF TGCGCCAGCAGCTTCCAGACTAGCGGGAGTAGGGCAGATACGCAGTATTTT
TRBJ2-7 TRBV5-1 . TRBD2 CASHPGTTSYEQYF TGCGCCAGCCACCCCGGGACTACCTCCTACGAGCAGTACTTC
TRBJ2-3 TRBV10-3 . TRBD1 CAIRAGQGITDTQYF TGTGCCATCAGAGCGGGACAGGGGATTACAGATACGCAGTATTTT
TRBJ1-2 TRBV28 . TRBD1 CASSSPGQPYGYTF TGTGCCAGCAGTTCCCCGGGACAGCCATATGGCTACACCTTC
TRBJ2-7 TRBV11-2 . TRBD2 CASSLMLAGVGEQYF TGTGCCAGCAGCTTGATGCTAGCGGGAGTTGGCGAGCAGTACTTC
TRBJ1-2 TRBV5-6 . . CASSLSGTGGYTF TGTGCCAGCAGCTTGTCAGGTACGGGAGGCTACACCTTC
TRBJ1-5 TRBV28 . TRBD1 CASSLALGQALQGNQPQHF TGTGCCAGCAGTCTTGCATTAGGACAGGCTTTACAAGGCAATCAGCCCCAGCATTTT
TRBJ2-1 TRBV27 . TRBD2 CASIQTGTSSYNEQFF TGTGCCAGCATCCAAACCGGGACTAGTTCCTACAATGAGCAGTTCTTC
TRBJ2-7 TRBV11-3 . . CASSLGGLVSYEQYF TGTGCCAGCAGCTTAGGTGGGCTCGTCTCCTACGAGCAGTACTTC
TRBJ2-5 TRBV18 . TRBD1 CASSPLLPGTGGQETQYF TGTGCCAGCTCACCACTCCTCCCCGGGACAGGGGGTCAAGAGACCCAGTACTTC
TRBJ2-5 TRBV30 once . CAWRWGGAKDTKTQYF TGTGCCTGGAGGTGGGGGGGGGCGAAAGATACAAAGACCCAGTACTTC
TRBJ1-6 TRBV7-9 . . CASSLAGQFNSPLHF TGTGCCAGCAGCTTAGCAGGACAATTTAATTCACCCCTCCACTTT
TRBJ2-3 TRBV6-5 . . CASSYLSSTDTQYF TGTGCCAGCAGTTATTTGTCCTCCACAGATACGCAGTATTTT
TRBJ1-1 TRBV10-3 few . CAIRRAGQENTEAFF TGTGCCATCCGACGTGCAGGGCAAGAGAACACTGAAGCTTTCTTT
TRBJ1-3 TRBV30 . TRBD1 CAWDTGGLSGNTIYF TGTGCCTGGGATACAGGGGGCCTCTCTGGAAACACCATATATTTT
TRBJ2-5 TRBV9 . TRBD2 CASSVELAGGPQTQYF TGTGCCAGCAGCGTAGAGCTAGCGGGAGGGCCACAGACCCAGTACTTC
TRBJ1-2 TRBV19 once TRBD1 CASSTGQVYGYTF TGTGCCAGTAGTACCGGACAGGTCTATGGCTACACCTTC
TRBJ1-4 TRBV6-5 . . CASSYGRELFF TGTGCCAGCAGTTACGGTCGGGAACTGTTTTTT
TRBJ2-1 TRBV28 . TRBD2 CASSSSGGVTSRDEQFF TGTGCCAGCAGTTCCTCCGGGGGGGTTACCTCACGGGATGAGCAGTTCTTC
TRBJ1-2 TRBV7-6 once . CASSRGGAVGYTF TGTGCCAGCAGCCGCGGTGGGGCGGTTGGCTACACCTTC
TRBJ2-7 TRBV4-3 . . CASSQAVIRQGLSYEQYF TGCGCCAGCAGCCAAGCGGTTATACGTCAGGGACTCTCCTACGAGCAGTACTTC
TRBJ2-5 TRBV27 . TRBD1 CASRRGRWQETQYF TGTGCCAGTCGAAGGGGGCGTTGGCAAGAGACCCAGTACTTC
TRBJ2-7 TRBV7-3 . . CASSLLGGYEQYF TGTGCCAGCAGCCTCCTCGGAGGATACGAGCAGTACTTC
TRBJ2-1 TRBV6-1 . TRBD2 CASSRLAGGHNEQFF TGTGCCAGCAGTAGACTAGCGGGAGGGCACAATGAGCAGTTCTTC
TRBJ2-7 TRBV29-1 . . CSVVTDHSYEQYF TGCAGCGTTGTGACTGACCACTCCTACGAGCAGTACTTC
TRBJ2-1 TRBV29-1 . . CSAGQGLDDEQFF TGCAGCGCGGGGCAGGGGTTGGACGATGAGCAGTTCTTC
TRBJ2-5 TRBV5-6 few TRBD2 CASSHTSGGPKTQYF TGTGCCAGCAGCCATACTAGCGGAGGCCCTAAGACCCAGTACTTC
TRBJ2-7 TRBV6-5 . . CASSWTRSSYEQYF TGTGCCAGCAGTTGGACAAGGAGCTCCTACGAGCAGTACTTC